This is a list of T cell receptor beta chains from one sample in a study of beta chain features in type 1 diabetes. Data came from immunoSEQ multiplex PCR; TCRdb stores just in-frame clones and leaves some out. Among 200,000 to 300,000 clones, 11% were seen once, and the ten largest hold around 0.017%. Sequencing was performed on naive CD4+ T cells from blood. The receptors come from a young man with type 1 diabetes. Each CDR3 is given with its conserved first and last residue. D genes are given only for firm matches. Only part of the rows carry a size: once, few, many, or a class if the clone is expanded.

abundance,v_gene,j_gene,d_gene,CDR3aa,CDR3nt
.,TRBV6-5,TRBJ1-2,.,CASSYARGNYGYTF,TGTGCCAGCAGTTACGCCAGGGGTAACTATGGCTACACCTTC
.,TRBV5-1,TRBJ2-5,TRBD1,CASSSRTGGNHQETQYF,TGCGCCAGCAGCTCCCGGACAGGGGGAAATCACCAAGAGACCCAGTACTTC
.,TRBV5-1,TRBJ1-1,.,CASSLDSWGRTEAFF,TGCGCCAGCAGCTTGGATTCTTGGGGGAGGACTGAAGCTTTCTTT
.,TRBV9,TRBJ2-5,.,CASSTNQETQYF,TGTGCCAGCTCGACTAACCAAGAGACCCAGTACTTC
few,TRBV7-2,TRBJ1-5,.,CASSLDTPRVGPQHF,TGTGCCAGCAGCCTCGACACCCCCCGTGTGGGGCCCCAGCATTTT
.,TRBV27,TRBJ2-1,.,CASSLGQFLHKFF,TGTGCCAGCAGTTTGGGGCAGTTTCTTCATAAGTTCTTC
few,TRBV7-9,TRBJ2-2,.,CASSLGQADTGELFF,TGTGCCAGCAGCTTAGGACAGGCGGACACCGGGGAGCTGTTTTTT
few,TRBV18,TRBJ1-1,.,CASSPTTGQNTEAFF,TGTGCCAGCTCACCAACAACGGGACAGAACACTGAAGCTTTCTTT
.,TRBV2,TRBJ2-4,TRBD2,CASRGPSGGANIQYF,TGTGCCAGCAGGGGACCCAGCGGGGGGGCAAACATTCAGTACTTC
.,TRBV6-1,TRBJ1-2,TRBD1,CASSGPRQGVSYGYTF,TGTGCCAGCAGTGGGCCCAGACAGGGTGTCAGCTATGGCTACACCTTC
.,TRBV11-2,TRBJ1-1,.,CASSLRESNTEAFF,TGTGCCAGCAGCTTGAGAGAATCGAACACTGAAGCTTTCTTT
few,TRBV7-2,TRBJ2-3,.,CASSLLGVDTQYF,TGTGCCAGCAGCTTATTAGGGGTCGATACGCAGTATTTT
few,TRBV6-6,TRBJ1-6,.,CASRPGGSFDNSPLHF,TGTGCCAGCAGGCCGGGCGGGTCGTTCGATAATTCACCCCTCCACTTT
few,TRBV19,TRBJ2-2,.,CASSIARFTGELFF,TGTGCCAGTAGTATCGCTCGGTTCACCGGGGAGCTGTTTTTT
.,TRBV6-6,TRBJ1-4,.,CASSQGLNEKLFF,TGTGCCAGCAGCCAGGGTCTCAATGAAAAACTGTTTTTT
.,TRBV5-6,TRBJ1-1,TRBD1,CASSSLGQSNTEAFF,TGTGCCAGCAGCTCGCTGGGACAGTCGAACACTGAAGCTTTCTTT
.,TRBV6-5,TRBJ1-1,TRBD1,CASSYSRQGPNTEAFF,TGTGCCAGCAGTTACTCGAGACAGGGGCCGAACACTGAAGCTTTCTTT
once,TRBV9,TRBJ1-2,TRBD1,CASSTYGTDGMWGYTF,TGTGCCAGCAGCACTTACGGGACAGATGGGATGTGGGGCTACACCTTC
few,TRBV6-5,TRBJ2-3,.,CASESGVTDTQYF,TGTGCCAGCGAGTCAGGGGTGACAGATACGCAGTATTTT
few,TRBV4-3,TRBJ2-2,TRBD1,CASSQGDREAGELFF,TGCGCCAGCAGCCAGGGGGACAGGGAAGCCGGGGAGCTGTTTTTT
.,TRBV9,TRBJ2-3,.,CASSASTSGDTQYF,TGTGCCAGCAGCGCTTCGACCTCAGGGGATACGCAGTATTTT
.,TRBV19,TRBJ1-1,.,CASSIGGGNTEAFF,TGTGCCAGTAGTATAGGTGGAGGGAACACTGAAGCTTTCTTT
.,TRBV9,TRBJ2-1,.,CASSVAVQGSYNEQFF,TGTGCCAGCAGCGTAGCTGTCCAGGGCTCCTACAATGAGCAGTTCTTC
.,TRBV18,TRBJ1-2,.,CASSPTSRQVYGYTF,TGTGCCAGCTCACCAACCTCCCGACAGGTCTATGGCTACACCTTC
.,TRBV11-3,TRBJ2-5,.,CASSFEGGETQYF,TGTGCCAGCAGCTTCGAGGGTGGGGAGACCCAGTACTTC
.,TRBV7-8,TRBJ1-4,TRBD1,CASSRDRGIKTNEKLFF,TGTGCCAGCAGCCGGGACAGGGGAATCAAAACTAATGAAAAACTGTTTTTT
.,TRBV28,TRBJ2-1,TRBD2,CASTGTSGDSYNEQFF,TGTGCCAGCACAGGGACTAGCGGGGACTCCTACAATGAGCAGTTCTTC
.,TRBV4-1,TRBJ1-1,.,CASSMVELGTEAFF,TGCGCCAGCAGCATGGTGGAGTTGGGCACTGAAGCTTTCTTT
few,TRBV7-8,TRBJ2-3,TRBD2,CASSFPLGTSASRDTQYF,TGTGCCAGCAGCTTCCCTCTGGGGACTAGCGCCTCGAGAGATACGCAGTATTTT
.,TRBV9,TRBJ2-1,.,CASSVGPGWNEQFF,TGTGCCAGCAGCGTAGGCCCAGGTTGGAATGAGCAGTTCTTC
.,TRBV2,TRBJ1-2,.,CASKTGSGYTF,TGTGCCAGCAAGACAGGCAGTGGCTACACCTTC
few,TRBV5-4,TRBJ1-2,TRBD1,CASSPSRDRVNYGYTF,TGTGCCAGCAGCCCGAGCCGGGACAGGGTTAACTATGGCTACACCTTC
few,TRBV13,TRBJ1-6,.,CASRDYYNSPLHF,TGTGCCAGCCGCGATTACTATAATTCACCCCTCCACTTT
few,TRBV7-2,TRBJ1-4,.,CASSRLWGVNEKLFF,TGTGCCAGCAGCCGTCTCTGGGGGGTTAATGAAAAACTGTTTTTT
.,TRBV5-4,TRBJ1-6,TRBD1,CASSEDRAPYSPLHF,TGTGCCAGCAGCGAAGACAGGGCCCCTTATTCACCCCTCCACTTT
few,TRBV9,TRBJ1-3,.,CASSSQAVPGNTIYF,TGTGCCAGCAGCTCACAGGCGGTACCTGGAAACACCATATATTTT
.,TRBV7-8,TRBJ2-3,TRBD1,CATGRGTGPYTQYF,TGTGCCACCGGTCGTGGGACAGGGCCATATACGCAGTATTTT
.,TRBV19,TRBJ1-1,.,CASSRVSTRNTEAFF,TGTGCCAGTAGTAGAGTGTCGACAAGGAACACTGAAGCTTTCTTT
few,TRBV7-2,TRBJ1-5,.,CASSLVGGRSNQPQHF,TGTGCCAGCAGCTTAGTAGGGGGTCGGAGCAATCAGCCCCAGCATTTT
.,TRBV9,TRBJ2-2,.,CASSVGSGGSTGELFF,TGTGCCAGCAGCGTAGGGTCAGGGGGGAGCACCGGGGAGCTGTTTTTT